The following is a T cell receptor beta chain sequence with its context. The antigen is undetermined. This sample was included in a study of T-cell memory formation after mild COVID-19. Overall study results and limits: Second-wave clones that peaked on day 37 lacked confirmed SARS-CoV-2 specificity. Several responding clones turned up in pre-infection memory, indicating that cross-reactive memory may have taken part. Contracting clones, day 15 to 85, had balanced CD4/CD8, and later expanders favored CD4+.

TCRdb analysed the 5' RACE reads with MiXCR anew, one entry per CDR3 protein. The sample holds around 400,000 distinct CDR3 sequences; around 24% are singletons and the top ten take 8.8%. This CDR3 is 15 amino acids long. V lost 6 bases, J lost 3 bases, and 6 bases stayed unmatched. This sequence originates from an adult woman who had mild COVID-19 (a few samples of this study predate the infection). Cell type and time point are not known. Sequencing used PBMCs or a T cell subset sorted from them (not recorded which). This sequence joins TRBV12-3 or TRBV12-4 and TRBJ2-3; 10 bases are shared with TRBD1. The CDR3 spells CASRARTGGTDTQYF. The CDR3 DNA sequence: TGTGCCAGCAGGGCCCGGACAGGGGGTACAGATACGCAGTATTTT.